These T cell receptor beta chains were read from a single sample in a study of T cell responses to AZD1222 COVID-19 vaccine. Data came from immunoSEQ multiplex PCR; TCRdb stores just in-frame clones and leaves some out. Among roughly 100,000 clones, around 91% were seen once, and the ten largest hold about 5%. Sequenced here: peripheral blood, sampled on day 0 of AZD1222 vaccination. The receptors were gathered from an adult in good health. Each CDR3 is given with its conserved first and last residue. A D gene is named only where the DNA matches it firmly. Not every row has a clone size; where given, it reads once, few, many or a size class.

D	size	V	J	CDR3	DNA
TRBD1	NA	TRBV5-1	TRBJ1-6	CASTAGGSRTPLHF	TGCGCCAGCACGGCAGGGGGCTCAAGGACACCCCTCCACTTT
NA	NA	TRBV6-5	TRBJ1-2	CASSYDNYGYTF	TGTGCCAGCAGTTACGACAACTATGGCTACACCTTC
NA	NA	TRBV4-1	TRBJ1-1	CASRGTLKNTEAFF	TGCGCCAGCAGGGGGACACTTAAGAACACTGAAGCTTTCTTT
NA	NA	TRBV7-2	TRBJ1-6	CASSPRQSSYNSPLHF	TGTGCCAGCAGCCCTAGACAGAGCTCCTATAATTCACCCCTCCACTTT
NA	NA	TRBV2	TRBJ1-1	CATARRQANTEAFF	TGTGCCACCGCCCGAAGACAGGCGAACACTGAAGCTTTCTTT
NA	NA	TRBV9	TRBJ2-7	CASSVGTVSYEQYF	TGTGCCAGCAGCGTAGGAACTGTCTCCTACGAGCAGTACTTC
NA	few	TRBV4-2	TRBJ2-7	CASSQEGDYEQYF	TGTGCCAGCAGCCAAGAGGGGGACTACGAGCAGTACTTC
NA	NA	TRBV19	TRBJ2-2	CASTPDTNTGELFF	TGTGCCAGTACTCCGGACACGAACACCGGGGAGCTGTTTTTT
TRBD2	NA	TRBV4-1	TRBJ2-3	CASSPVAGGTTDTQYF	TGCGCCAGCAGCCCAGTAGCGGGGGGCACCACAGATACGCAGTATTTT
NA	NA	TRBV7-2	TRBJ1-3	CASSPNAVLSGNTIYF	TGTGCCAGCAGCCCAAACGCAGTGCTCTCTGGAAACACCATATATTTT
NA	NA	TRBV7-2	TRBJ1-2	CASSPGVGFGYGYTF	TGTGCCAGCAGCCCAGGGGTTGGTTTTGGCTATGGCTACACCTTC
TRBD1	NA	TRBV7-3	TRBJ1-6	CASSPTGFESPLHF	TGTGCCAGCAGCCCGACAGGGTTTGAGTCACCCCTCCACTTT
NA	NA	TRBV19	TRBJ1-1	CASTYGGTEAFF	TGTGCCAGTACCTATGGGGGAACTGAAGCTTTCTTT
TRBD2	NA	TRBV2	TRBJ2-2	CASRRSGGPPGELFF	TGTGCCAGCAGGCGTAGCGGGGGCCCCCCCGGGGAGCTGTTTTTT
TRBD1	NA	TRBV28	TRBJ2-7	CASSLQGVEQYF	TGTGCCAGCAGTTTACAGGGGGTCGAGCAGTACTTC
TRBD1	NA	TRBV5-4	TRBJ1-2	CASSTPGTGVLRGYTF	TGTGCCAGCAGCACACCCGGGACAGGGGTTCTGCGTGGCTACACCTTC
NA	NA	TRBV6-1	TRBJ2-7	CASSEMGSLNEQYF	TGTGCCAGCAGTGAAATGGGTAGTCTCAACGAGCAGTACTTC
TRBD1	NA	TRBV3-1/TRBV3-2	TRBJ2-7	CASSLFSSGGYEQYF	TGTGCCAGCAGCCTTTTTTCATCAGGGGGCTACGAGCAGTACTTC
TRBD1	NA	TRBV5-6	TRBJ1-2	CASSSTGVEGGYTF	TGTGCCAGCAGCTCGACAGGGGTAGAGGGTGGCTACACCTTC
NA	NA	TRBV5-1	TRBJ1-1	CASSEDRLYEAFF	TGCGCCAGCAGCGAGGACAGACTTTATGAAGCTTTCTTT
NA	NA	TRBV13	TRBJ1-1	CASSPGVEAFF	TGTGCCAGCAGCCCCGGGGTGGAAGCTTTCTTT
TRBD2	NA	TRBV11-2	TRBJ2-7	CASSLGPPGRGVTYEQYF	TGTGCCAGCAGCTTAGGGCCCCCCGGGCGGGGGGTAACCTACGAGCAGTACTTC
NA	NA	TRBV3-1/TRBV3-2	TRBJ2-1	CASEGVYNEQFF	TGTGCCAGCGAGGGGGTTTACAATGAGCAGTTCTTC
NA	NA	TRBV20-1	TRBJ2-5	CSASLGARGETQYF	TGCAGTGCTAGTTTGGGGGCGAGGGGGGAGACCCAGTACTTC
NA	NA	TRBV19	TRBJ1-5	CASNPGQATNNQPQHF	TGTGCCAGTAATCCAGGGCAGGCCACAAACAATCAGCCCCAGCATTTT
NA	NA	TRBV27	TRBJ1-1	CASSLGVGNTEAFF	TGTGCCAGCAGTTTGGGGGTGGGAAACACTGAAGCTTTCTTT
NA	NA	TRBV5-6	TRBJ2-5	CASSLDEKETQYF	TGTGCCAGCAGCTTGGACGAGAAAGAGACCCAGTACTTC
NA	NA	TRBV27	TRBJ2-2	CATRDGNTGELFF	TGTGCCACCAGGGACGGGAACACCGGGGAGCTGTTTTTT
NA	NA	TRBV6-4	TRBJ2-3	CASSEAPAGSSTDTQYF	TGTGCCAGCAGTGAAGCCCCGGCGGGGTCTAGCACAGATACGCAGTATTTT
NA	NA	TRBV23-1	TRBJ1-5	CASSPTYVNRYCNQPQHF	TGCGCCAGCAGTCCGACCTATGTTAACAGGTACTGCAATCAGCCCCAGCATTTT
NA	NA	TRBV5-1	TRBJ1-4	CASSPRVYNEKLFF	TGCGCCAGCAGCCCCCGGGTCTATAATGAAAAACTGTTTTTT
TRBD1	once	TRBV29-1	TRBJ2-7	CSVRGQGSYEQYF	TGCAGCGTGAGGGGGCAGGGCTCCTACGAGCAGTACTTC
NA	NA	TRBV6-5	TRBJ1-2	CASSSPQGNYGYTF	TGTGCCAGCAGTTCTCCACAGGGAAACTATGGCTACACCTTC
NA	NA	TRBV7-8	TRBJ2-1	CASSLVSPYNEQFF	TGTGCCAGCAGCTTAGTTTCCCCCTACAATGAGCAGTTCTTC
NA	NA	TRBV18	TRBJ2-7	CASSPGSNYEQYF	TGTGCCAGCTCACCGGGGAGCAACTACGAGCAGTACTTC
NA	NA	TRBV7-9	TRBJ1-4	CASSLDREGEKLFF	TGTGCCAGCAGCTTAGACAGGGAGGGTGAAAAACTGTTTTTT
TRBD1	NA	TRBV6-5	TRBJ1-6	CASGTGLNSPLHF	TGTGCCAGCGGGACAGGGCTTAATTCACCCCTCCACTTT
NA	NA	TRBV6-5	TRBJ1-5	CASSYSQGLQPQHF	TGTGCCAGCAGTTACTCCCAGGGACTTCAGCCCCAGCATTTT
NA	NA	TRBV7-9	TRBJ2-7	CASSLDTLGSSYEQYF	TGTGCCAGCAGCTTAGACACCCTAGGGAGCTCCTACGAGCAGTACTTC
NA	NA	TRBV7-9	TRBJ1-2	CASSVGSSGYYGYTF	TGTGCCAGCAGCGTGGGATCTTCAGGATACTATGGCTACACCTTC
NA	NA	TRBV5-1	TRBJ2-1	CASSLWDPWGEQFF	TGCGCCAGCAGCTTGTGGGATCCTTGGGGTGAGCAGTTCTTC
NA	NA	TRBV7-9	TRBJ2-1	CASRPPGGGWSYNEQFF	TGTGCCAGCAGACCCCCGGGCGGCGGTTGGTCCTACAATGAGCAGTTCTTC
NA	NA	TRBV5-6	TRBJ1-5	CASSRGRYQPQHF	TGTGCCAGCAGCCGTGGACGATATCAGCCCCAGCATTTT
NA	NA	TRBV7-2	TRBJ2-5	CASSLGNRGETQYF	TGTGCCAGCAGCTTAGGGAACCGGGGAGAGACCCAGTACTTC
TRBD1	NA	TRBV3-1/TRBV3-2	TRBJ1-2	CASSQGTGDGYTF	TGTGCCAGCAGCCAAGGGACAGGGGACGGCTACACCTTC
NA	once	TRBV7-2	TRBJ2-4	CASKGLAKNIQYF	TGTGCCTCGAAGGGACTAGCCAAAAACATTCAGTACTTC
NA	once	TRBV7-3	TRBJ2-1	CASSLSGAGDNEQFF	TGTGCCAGCAGCTTATCAGGGGCAGGGGACAATGAGCAGTTCTTC